The text below deals with one TCR beta chain. What it binds is not known. The CDR3 runs to 15 residues. Germline values: CDR1 DFQATT, CDR2 SNEGSKA (reference sequence). After removal of 3 bases from V and 4 bases from J, the junction contained 9 bases not matched to a gene. This sample is part of a study of human T cells and chemical hapten exposure. The total RNA was obtained from whole blood that was not fractionated. General study points: Among TCRs, those above 1 in 1000 frequency were unaffected by DPC sensitization.

As processed by the authors: A typical sample had some 96,000 TCRs, with about 23,224 to 750,000 overall. TCRdb recomputed calls from the 5' RACE reads with MiXCR, one row per CDR3 protein. TCRdb, rather than the study authors, made the V and J calls. The sample consists of fewer than 150,000 distinct CDR3 sequences, around 20% of them appearing once. This receptor was obtained from a human donor in good health. The chain carries TRBV20-1 and TRBJ1-5, with TRBD1 identical over 7 bases. In nucleotides, the CDR3 is TGCAGTGCTAGTAAGGGGGCGGCCTTAAATCAGCCCCAGCATTTT. It yields the protein CSASKGAALNQPQHF.